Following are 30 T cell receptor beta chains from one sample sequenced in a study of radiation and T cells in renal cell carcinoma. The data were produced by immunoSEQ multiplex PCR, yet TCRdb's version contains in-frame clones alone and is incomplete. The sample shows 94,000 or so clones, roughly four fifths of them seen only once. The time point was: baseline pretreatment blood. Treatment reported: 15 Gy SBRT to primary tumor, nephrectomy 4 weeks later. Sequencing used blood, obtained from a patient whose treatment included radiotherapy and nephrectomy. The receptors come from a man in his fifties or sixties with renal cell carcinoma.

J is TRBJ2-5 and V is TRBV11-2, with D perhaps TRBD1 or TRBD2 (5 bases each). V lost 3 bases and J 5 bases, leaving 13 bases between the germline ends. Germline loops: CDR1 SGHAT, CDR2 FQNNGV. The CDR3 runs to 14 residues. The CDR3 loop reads CASSFGGTGETQYF. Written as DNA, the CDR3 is TGTGCCAGCAGCTTTGGGGGAACGGGGGAGACCCAGTACTTC.

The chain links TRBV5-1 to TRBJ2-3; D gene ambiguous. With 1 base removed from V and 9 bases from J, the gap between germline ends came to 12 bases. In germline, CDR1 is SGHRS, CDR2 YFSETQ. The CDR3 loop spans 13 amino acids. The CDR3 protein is CASSLSRLDTQYF. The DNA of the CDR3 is TGCGCCAGCAGCTTGAGTCGGCTCGACACGCAGTATTTT. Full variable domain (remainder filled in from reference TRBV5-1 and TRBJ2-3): KAGVTQTPRYLIKTRGQQVTLSCSPISGHRSVSWYQQTPGQGLQFLFEYFSETQRNKGNFPGRFSGRQFSNSRSEMNVSTLELGDSALYLCASSLSRLDTQYFGPGTRLTVL.

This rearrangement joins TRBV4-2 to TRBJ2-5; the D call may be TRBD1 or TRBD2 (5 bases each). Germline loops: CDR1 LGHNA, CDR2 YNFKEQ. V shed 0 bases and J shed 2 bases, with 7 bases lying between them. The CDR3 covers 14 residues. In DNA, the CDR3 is TGTGCCAGCAGCCAAGAGGGACGGCAAGAGACCCAGTACTTC. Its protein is CASSQEGRQETQYF.

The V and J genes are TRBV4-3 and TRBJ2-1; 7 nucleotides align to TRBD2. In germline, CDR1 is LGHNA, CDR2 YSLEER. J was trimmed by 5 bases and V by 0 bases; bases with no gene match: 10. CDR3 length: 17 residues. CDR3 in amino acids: CASSQDPVSGHNNEQFF. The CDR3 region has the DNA TGCGCCAGCAGCCAAGATCCGGTTAGCGGGCATAACAATGAGCAGTTCTTC.

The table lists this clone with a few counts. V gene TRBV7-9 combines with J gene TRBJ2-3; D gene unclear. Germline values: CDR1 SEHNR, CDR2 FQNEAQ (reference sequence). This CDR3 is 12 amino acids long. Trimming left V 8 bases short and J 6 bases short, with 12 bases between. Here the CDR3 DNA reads TGTGCCAGCGTGCCGGTGGGTGATACGCAGTATTTT. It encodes CASVPVGDTQYF.

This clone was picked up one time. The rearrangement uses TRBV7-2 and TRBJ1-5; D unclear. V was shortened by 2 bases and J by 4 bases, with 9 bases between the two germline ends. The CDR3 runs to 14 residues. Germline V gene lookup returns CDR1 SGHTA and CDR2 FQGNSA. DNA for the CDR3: TGTGCCAGCAGCTTAATGGGTTTAAATCAGCCCCAGCATTTT. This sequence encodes CASSLMGLNQPQHF.

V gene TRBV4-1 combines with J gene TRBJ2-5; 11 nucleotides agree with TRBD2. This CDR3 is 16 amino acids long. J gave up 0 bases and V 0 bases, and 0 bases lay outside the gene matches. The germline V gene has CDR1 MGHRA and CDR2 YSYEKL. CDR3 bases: TGCGCCAGCAGCCAAGAGACTAGCGGGAACCAAGAGACCCAGTACTTC. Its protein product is CASSQETSGNQETQYF.

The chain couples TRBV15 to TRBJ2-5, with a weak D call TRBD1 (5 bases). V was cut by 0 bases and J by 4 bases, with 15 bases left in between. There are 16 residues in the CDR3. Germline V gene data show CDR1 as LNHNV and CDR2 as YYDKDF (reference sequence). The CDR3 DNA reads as TGTGCCACCAGCAGAGATCTGGCGGTGGGGCGAGAGACCCAGTACTTC. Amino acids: CATSRDLAVGRETQYF.

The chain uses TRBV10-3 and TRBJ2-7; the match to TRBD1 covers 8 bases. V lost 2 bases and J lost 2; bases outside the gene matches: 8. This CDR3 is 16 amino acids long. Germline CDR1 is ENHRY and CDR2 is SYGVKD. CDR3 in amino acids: CAISEGRGRAAYEQYF. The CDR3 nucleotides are TGTGCCATCAGTGAGGGCAGGGGGCGGGCCGCCTACGAGCAGTACTTC.

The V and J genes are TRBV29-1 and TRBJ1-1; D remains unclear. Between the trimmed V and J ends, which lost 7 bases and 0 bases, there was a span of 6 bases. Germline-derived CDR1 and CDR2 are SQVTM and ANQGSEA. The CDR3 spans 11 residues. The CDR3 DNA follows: TGCAGCGCCTCAGTGAACACTGAAGCTTTCTTT. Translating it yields CSASVNTEAFF.

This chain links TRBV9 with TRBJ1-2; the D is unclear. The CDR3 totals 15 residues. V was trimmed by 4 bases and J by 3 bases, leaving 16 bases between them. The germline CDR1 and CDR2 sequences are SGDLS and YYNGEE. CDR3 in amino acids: CASSFTEGVDYGYTF. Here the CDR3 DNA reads TGTGCCAGCAGCTTCACGGAGGGTGTCGACTATGGCTACACCTTC.

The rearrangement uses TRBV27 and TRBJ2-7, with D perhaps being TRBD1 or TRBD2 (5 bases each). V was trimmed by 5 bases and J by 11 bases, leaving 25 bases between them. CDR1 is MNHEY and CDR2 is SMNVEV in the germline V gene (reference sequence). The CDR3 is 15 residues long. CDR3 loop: CASSLSRVTPGEKYF. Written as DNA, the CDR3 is TGTGCCAGCAGTCTGAGCAGGGTGACTCCTGGGGAGAAGTACTTC.

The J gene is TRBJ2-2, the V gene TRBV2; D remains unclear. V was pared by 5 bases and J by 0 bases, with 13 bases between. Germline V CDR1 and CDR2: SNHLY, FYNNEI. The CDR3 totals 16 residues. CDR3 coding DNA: TGTGCCAGCAGTCCAATGCATCACTCGAACACCGGGGAGCTGTTTTTT. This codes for CASSPMHHSNTGELFF.

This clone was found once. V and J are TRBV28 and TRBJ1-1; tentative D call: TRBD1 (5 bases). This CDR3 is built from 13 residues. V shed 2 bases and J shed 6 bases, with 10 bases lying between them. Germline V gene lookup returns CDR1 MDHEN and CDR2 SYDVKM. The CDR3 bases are TGTGCCAGCAGTTTAGGGTTGGGGGCTGAAGCTTTCTTT. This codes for CASSLGLGAEAFF.

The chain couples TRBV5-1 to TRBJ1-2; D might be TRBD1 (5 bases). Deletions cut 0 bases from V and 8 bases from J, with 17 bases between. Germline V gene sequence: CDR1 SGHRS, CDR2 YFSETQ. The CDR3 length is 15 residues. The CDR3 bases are TGCGCCAGCAGCTTGGCCGGGACCGACCTTGGGGGCTACACCTTC. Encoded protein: CASSLAGTDLGGYTF.

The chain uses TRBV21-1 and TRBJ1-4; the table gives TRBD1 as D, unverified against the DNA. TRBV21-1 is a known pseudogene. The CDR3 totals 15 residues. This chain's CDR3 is CASPGQGGDNEKLFF. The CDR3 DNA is TGTGCCAGCCCGGGACAGGGGGGGGATAATGAAAAACTGTTTTTT.

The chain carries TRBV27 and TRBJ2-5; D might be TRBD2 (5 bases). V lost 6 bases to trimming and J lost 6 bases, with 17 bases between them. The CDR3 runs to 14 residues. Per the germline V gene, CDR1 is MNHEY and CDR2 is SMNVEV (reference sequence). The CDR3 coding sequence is TGTGCCAGCAGCCCCCCCGGGGAAAGAAAGACCCAGTACTTC. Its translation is CASSPPGERKTQYF.

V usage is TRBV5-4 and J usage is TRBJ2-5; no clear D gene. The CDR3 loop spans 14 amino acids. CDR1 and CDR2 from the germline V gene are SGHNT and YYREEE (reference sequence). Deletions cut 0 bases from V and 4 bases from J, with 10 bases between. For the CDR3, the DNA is TGTGCCAGCAGCTTGGGGCAGTTTGGAGAGACCCAGTACTTC. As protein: CASSLGQFGETQYF.

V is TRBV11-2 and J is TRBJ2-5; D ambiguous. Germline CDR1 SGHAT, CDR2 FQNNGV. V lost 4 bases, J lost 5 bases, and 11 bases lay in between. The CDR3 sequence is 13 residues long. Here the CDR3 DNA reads TGTGCCAGCAGCTCCGGACCTCGGGAGACCCAGTACTTC. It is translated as CASSSGPRETQYF.

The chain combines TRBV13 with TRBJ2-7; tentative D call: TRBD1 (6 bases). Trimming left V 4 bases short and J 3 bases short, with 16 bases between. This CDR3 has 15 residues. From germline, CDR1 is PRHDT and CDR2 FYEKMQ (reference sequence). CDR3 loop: CASSSGTRPHYEQYF. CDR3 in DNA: TGTGCCAGCAGCTCCGGGACAAGGCCCCACTACGAGCAGTACTTC.

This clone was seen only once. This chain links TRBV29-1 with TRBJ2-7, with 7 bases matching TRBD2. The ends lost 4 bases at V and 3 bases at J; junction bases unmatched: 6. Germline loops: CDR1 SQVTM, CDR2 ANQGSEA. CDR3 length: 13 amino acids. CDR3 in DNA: TGCAGCGTTGCGCCTAGCGGAGTCTACGAGCAGTACTTC. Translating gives CSVAPSGVYEQYF.

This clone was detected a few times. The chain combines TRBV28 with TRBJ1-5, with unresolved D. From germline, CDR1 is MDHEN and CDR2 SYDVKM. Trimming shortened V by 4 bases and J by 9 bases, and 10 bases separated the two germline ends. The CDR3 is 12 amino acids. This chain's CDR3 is CASSSRQGPQHF. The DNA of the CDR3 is TGTGCCAGCAGTTCTCGGCAAGGGCCCCAGCATTTT.

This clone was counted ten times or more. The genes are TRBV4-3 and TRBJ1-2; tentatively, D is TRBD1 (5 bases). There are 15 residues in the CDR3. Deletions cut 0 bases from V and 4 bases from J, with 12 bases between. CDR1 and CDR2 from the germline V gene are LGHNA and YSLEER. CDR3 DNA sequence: TGCGCCAGCAGCCAAGATCGCGGGACGGCCTATGGCTACACCTTC. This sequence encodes CASSQDRGTAYGYTF.

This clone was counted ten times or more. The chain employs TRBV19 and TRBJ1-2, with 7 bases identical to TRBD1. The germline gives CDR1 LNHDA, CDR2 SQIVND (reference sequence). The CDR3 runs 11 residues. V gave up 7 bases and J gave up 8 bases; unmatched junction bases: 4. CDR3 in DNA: TGTGCCAGTACGCGACAGGGAGGCTACACCTTC. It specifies CASTRQGGYTF.

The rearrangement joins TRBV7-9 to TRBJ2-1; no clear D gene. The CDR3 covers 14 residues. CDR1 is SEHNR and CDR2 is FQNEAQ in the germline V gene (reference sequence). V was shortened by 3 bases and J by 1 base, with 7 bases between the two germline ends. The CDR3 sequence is CASSFLPSYNEQFF. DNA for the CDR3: TGTGCCAGCAGCTTCTTACCATCCTACAATGAGCAGTTCTTC. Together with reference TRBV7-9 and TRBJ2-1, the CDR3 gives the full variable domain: DTGVSQNPRHKITKRGQNVTFRCDPISEHNRLYWYRQTLGQGPEFLTYFQNEAQLEKSRLLSDRFSAERPKGSFSTLEIQRTEQGDSAMYLCASSFLPSYNEQFFGPGTRLTVL.

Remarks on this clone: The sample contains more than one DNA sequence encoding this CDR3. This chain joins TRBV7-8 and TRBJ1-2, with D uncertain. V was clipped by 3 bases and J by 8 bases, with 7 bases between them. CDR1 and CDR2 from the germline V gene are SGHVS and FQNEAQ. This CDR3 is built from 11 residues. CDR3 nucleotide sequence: TGTGCCAGCAGCTTGGGCGCAGGCTACACCTTC. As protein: CASSLGAGYTF.

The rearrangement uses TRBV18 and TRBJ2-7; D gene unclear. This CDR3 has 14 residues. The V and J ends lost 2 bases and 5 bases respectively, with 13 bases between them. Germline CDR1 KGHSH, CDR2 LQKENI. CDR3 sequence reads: CASSPVHANDEQYF. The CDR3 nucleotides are TGTGCCAGCTCACCAGTGCATGCTAACGACGAGCAGTACTTC.

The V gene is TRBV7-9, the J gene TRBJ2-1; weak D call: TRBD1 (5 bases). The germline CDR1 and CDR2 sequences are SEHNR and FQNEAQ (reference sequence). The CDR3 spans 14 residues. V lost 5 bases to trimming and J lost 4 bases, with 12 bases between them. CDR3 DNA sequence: TGTGCCAGCAGCCGCAGGGTCGCATACAATGAGCAGTTCTTC. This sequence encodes CASSRRVAYNEQFF.

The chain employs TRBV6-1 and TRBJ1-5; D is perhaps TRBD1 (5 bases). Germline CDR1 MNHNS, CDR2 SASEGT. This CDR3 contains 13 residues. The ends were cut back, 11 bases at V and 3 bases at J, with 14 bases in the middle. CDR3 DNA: TGTGCCGGAGGGGAGGGAGACAATCAGCCCCAGCATTTT. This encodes CAGGEGDNQPQHF.

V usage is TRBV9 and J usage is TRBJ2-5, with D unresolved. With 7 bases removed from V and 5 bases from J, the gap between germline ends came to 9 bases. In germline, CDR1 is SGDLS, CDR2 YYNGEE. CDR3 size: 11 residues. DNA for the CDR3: TGTGCCAGCGGTGAGCTGGAGACCCAGTACTTC. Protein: CASGELETQYF.